This TCR beta chain was profiled in a study of regulatory T cells in long-lasting Graves disease. General study findings and limits: Persistent disease preferred TRBV28, TRBJ1-2 and TRBJ2-5; new disease, TRBV20-1 and TRBJ2-1.

Points on this clonotype: Antigen specificity is unknown.

The time point is: persistent/refractory GD, antithyroid drugs over 5 years with positive TRAb. PBMCs were the source of the RNA used for TCR sequencing. V was cut by 3 bases and J by 3 bases, with 15 bases left in between. The CDR3 has 15 amino acids. Germline V gene lookup returns CDR1 SGDLS and CDR2 YYNGEE. Building the TCR beta libraries relied on iRepertoire HTBI primers, and CDR3 regions underwent Arm-PCR. Study processing details: Samples revealed 50 to 75 TRBV and approximately 15 TRBJ segments. MiXCR, applied by TCRdb to the multiplex PCR reads, yields one record per CDR3 protein. None of the V and J calls come from the authors' own analysis; TCRdb made them. Here the sample spans a few hundred thousand distinct CDR3 sequences, about a quarter being singletons.

Source: peripheral blood mononuclear cells (PBMCs), taken when the disease was refractory, from a patient treated with antithyroid drugs. The chain has TRBV9 and TRBJ1-2; perhaps TRBD1 as D (6 bases). This receptor was taken from a female donor with Graves disease. CDR3 sequence (DNA): TGTGCCAGCAGCGCGCCATCGACAGGATACTATGGCTACACCTTC. Amino acids: CASSAPSTGYYGYTF.